The source of this T cell receptor beta chain is a study of blood T cells in healthy people across ages. Whole-study findings and limits: It was held that the diversity estimates obtained from one million T cells were underestimates.

Each of the donors had approximately 10 milliliters of peripheral blood drawn into EDTA-treated Vacutainer tubes. This clonotype came up a few times. Its target is not known. This CDR3 is 14 amino acids long. V gave up 0 bases and J gave up 4 bases, with 10 bases separating them. In germline, CDR1 is SGHVT, CDR2 SQSDAQ. Through a sample-barcoded 5' primer and a J-beta primer mix, a second PCR was run for roughly 6 to 12 cycles. Through a template-switch adaptor with 12 random nucleotides, each cDNA molecule received a tag. MiXCR was run by TCRdb on the 5' RACE reads, yielding one entry per CDR3 protein. Of 1.5 million to 2 million distinct CDR3 sequences in the sample, just under 50% were seen once.

Sequencing input: blood. This clonotype was sampled from a woman in her 40s in good health. The chain carries TRBV7-4 and TRBJ2-7; D not resolved. The DNA for the CDR3 is TGTGCCAGCAGCTTAGCGCTCGGGCGGTACGAGCAGTACTTC. Amino acids: CASSLALGRYEQYF.